This TCR beta chain was obtained from a study of cytomegalovirus exposure and HLA in healthy donors. Findings and limits, study-wide: What was likely a sequencing artifact was a cluster of highly shared sequence variants. TCR beta sequences reportedly predicted the HLA-A and HLA-B alleles of most subjects accurately. Cytomegalovirus status was reportedly diagnosed by the classifier with high sensitivity and specificity.

In the PCR, 60 Vbeta and 13 Jbeta primers were used. TCRdb's table, derived via immunoSEQ multiplex PCR, lists solely in-frame clones and lacks some. The sample has over 150,000 clones; approximately 80% are singletons. In the case of this clone: Its antigen remains unknown.

Donors were nominally healthy when sampled, though unrecorded immune exposures were likely. Sequenced sample: PBMCs. This TCR derives from a man aged 25-45 years in good health and CMV-seropositive.

CDR3 DNA: TGTGCCAGCAGTTTGAGAGGGACGGGAGCCTACGAGCAGTACTTC. Encoded protein: CASSLRGTGAYEQYF. The V gene is TRBV27, the J gene TRBJ2-7; D is possibly TRBD2 (6 bases). This CDR3 spans 15 amino acids. Germline CDR1 reads MNHEY; CDR2 reads SMNVEV (reference sequence). Trimming pared 3 bases from V and 2 bases from J, leaving 14 bases between.